The sequence of this T cell receptor beta chain was determined in a study of T cells after yellow fever vaccination. Regarding the study as a whole: Most clones from primary vaccination were detected again post-booster (roughly 96% CD4, about 88% CD8).

MiXCR, run by TCRdb on the 5' RACE reads, gives a single entry per CDR3 protein. This sample has hundreds of thousands of distinct CDR3 sequences, with about 13% found just once. With regard to this clonotype: Antigen unknown.

The TCR was taken from a man aged 25 to 40 who received the YFV17D yellow fever vaccine. Sequencing was performed on PBMCs, taken on the day of the yellow fever booster vaccination.

As DNA, the CDR3 is TGTGCCAGCAGCTTAGGAAACAGGGAACAAGAGACCCAGTACTTC. Translating it yields CASSLGNREQETQYF. This chain uses TRBV7-2 with TRBJ2-5, with D perhaps matching TRBD1 (6 bases). Germline CDR1 SGHTA, CDR2 FQGNSA. V gave up 1 base and J gave up 2 bases, with 11 bases separating them. The CDR3 sequence is 15 residues long.